The present TCR beta chain was sequenced within a study of identical twins. Findings and limits, study-wide: Instead of following the same donors, the conclusions were based on cross-sectional statistical analysis. Fewer insertions marked abundant cord blood beta clonotypes; young adult naive trended weakly, memory not at all.

Template switching added a universal primer site, and cDNA bore unique molecular identifiers. TCRdb reanalysed the 5' RACE reads using MiXCR and keeps one entry per CDR3 protein. The sample carries 1,800,000 or so distinct CDR3 sequences, under 35% recorded once. A note on this clonotype: Its antigen is undetermined.

This CDR3 has 16 residues. V lost 2 bases and J lost 4, with 15 bases in between. Looked up from germline, CDR1 is MNHNY and CDR2 is SVGAGI (reference sequence). The source of this sequence is a newborn girl in good health. This chain joins TRBV6-6 and TRBJ1-5; D is uncertain. The sample comprised cord blood. In nucleotides, the CDR3 is TGTGCCAGCAGTTACCGACTTAGCGGGGATAATCAGCCCCAGCATTTT. It codes for CASSYRLSGDNQPQHF.